The 27 T cell receptor beta chains below come from one sample, sequenced in a study of blood T cell repertoires in COVID-19. Here immunoSEQ multiplex PCR was the method, and the copy in TCRdb shows in-frame clones only, minus some. The repertoire holds 60,000 to 75,000 clones, with 85% to 90% as singletons. The specimen was peripheral blood. These receptors came from a woman older than 75 with active COVID-19.

This clone was observed a single time. The rearrangement uses TRBV2 and TRBJ1-5, with TRBD1 matching 7 bases. The ends lost 5 bases at V and 5 bases at J; junction bases unmatched: 9. CDR1 SNHLY and CDR2 FYNNEI come from the germline V gene. CDR3 size: 15 residues. CDR3 residues: CASSKTGTEDQPQHF. CDR3 in DNA: TGTGCCAGCAGTAAAACCGGGACAGAGGATCAGCCCCAGCATTTT.

V usage is TRBV27 and J usage is TRBJ1-2, with TRBD1 as a possible D gene (5 bases). This CDR3 comprises 13 residues. Per the germline V gene, CDR1 is MNHEY and CDR2 is SMNVEV (reference sequence). The V end lost 3 bases, the J end lost 6 bases, and 11 bases lay between the germline ends. The CDR3 spells CASSFLGGDGYTF. The CDR3 region has the DNA TGTGCCAGCAGTTTCCTCGGAGGGGATGGCTACACCTTC.

In its sample, this clone was seen once. V and J are TRBV4-2 and TRBJ2-3; TRBD2 matches at 12 bases. The germline V gene encodes CDR1 LGHNA and CDR2 YNFKEQ. The CDR3 runs 18 residues. J lost 3 bases, V lost 4 bases, and 11 bases had no gene match. The CDR3 region is CASSPRGLAGGPTDTQYF. For the CDR3, the DNA is TGTGCCAGCAGCCCCCGGGGGCTAGCGGGGGGGCCGACAGATACGCAGTATTTT.

This chain uses TRBV5-8 with TRBJ1-2; 7 bases align to TRBD1. The V segment lost 1 base and the J segment 8 bases; nucleotides outside the gene matches: 5. Germline V CDR1 and CDR2: SGHTS, YDEGEE. The CDR3 totals 13 residues. In DNA form, the CDR3 reads TGTGCCAGCAGCTTGACAGGGGCGGGAGGCTACACCTTC. Encoded protein: CASSLTGAGGYTF.

The chain employs TRBV6-6 and TRBJ1-1; TRBD1 matches 8 bases. V lost 4 bases to trimming and J lost 1 base; unmatched junction nucleotides: 5. CDR1 and CDR2 from the germline V gene are MNHNY and SVGAGI (reference sequence). This CDR3 is 15 amino acids long. The CDR3 region has the DNA TGTGCCAGCAGTTCTTCTACAGGGGGGAACACTGAAGCTTTCTTT. Translated: CASSSSTGGNTEAFF.

The V gene is TRBV10-3, the J gene TRBJ2-2, with a weak D call TRBD2 (7 bases). Germline V gives CDR1 ENHRY, CDR2 SYGVKD. The V end lost 5 bases, the J end lost 2 bases, and 18 bases lay between the germline ends. This CDR3 is 17 amino acids long. The CDR3 region is CAISSQRGGFNTGELFF. CDR3 DNA sequence: TGTGCCATCAGTTCCCAGAGGGGGGGCTTTAACACCGGGGAGCTGTTTTTT.

The chain has TRBV18 and TRBJ2-5; D is perhaps TRBD1 (5 bases). Per the germline V gene, CDR1 is KGHSH and CDR2 is LQKENI. The V end was cut by 3 bases, the J end by 4 bases, with 15 bases between. CDR3 length: 15 residues. The CDR3 loop reads CASSPNQGSAETQYF. Written as DNA, the CDR3 is TGTGCCAGCTCACCTAACCAGGGTAGTGCAGAGACCCAGTACTTC. The entire variable domain, with the rest obtained from reference TRBV18 and TRBJ2-5, is as follows: NAGVMQNPRHLVRRRGQEARLRCSPMKGHSHVYWYRQLPEEGLKFMVYLQKENIIDESGMPKERFSAEFPKEGPSILRIQQVVRGDSAAYFCASSPNQGSAETQYFGPGTRLLVL.

The V and J genes are TRBV6-5 and TRBJ1-3; no clear D. Trimming removed 9 bases from V and 0 bases from J, with 9 bases in between. Germline V gives CDR1 MNHEY, CDR2 SVGAGI. The CDR3 extends over 13 amino acids. The DNA for the CDR3 is TGTGCCAGTAGATCGCCCTCTGGAAACACCATATATTTT. This sequence encodes CASRSPSGNTIYF.

The V call is TRBV28, the J call TRBJ2-4; TRBD2 agrees at 12 bases. Germline CDR1 MDHEN, CDR2 SYDVKM. The CDR3 runs 16 residues. V lost 4 bases and J lost 1; bases outside the gene matches: 2. The CDR3 DNA is TGTGCCAGCAGTTCTAGCGGGGGGGCTGCCAAAAACATTCAGTACTTC. This sequence encodes CASSSSGGAAKNIQYF.

The V and J genes are TRBV18 and TRBJ1-1; no firm D call. V was shortened by 4 bases and J by 3 bases, with 9 bases between the two germline ends. In germline, CDR1 is KGHSH, CDR2 LQKENI. The CDR3 spans 13 residues. The DNA of the CDR3 is TGTGCCAGCTCACGAGTACGGGACACTGAAGCTTTCTTT. Translation gives CASSRVRDTEAFF.

The V and J genes are TRBV7-3 and TRBJ2-7; 7 positions agree with TRBD2. CDR3 size: 15 residues. Germline CDR1 reads SGHTA; CDR2 reads FQGTGA. V was clipped by 5 bases and J by 5 bases; unmatched bases: 12. The CDR3 spells CASSPRWGGINEQYF. The CDR3 region has the DNA TGTGCCAGCAGCCCTCGTTGGGGGGGGATAAACGAGCAGTACTTC.

This clone was observed a single time. The chain recombines TRBV5-1 with TRBJ2-7; 7 nucleotides line up with TRBD2. Germline values: CDR1 SGHRS, CDR2 YFSETQ. Trimming took 0 bases from V and 2 from J; bases not matched to a gene: 5. The CDR3 length is 15 residues. The CDR3 DNA sequence: TGCGCCAGCAGCTTGGTTCTAGCGGAGACCTACGAGCAGTACTTC. Translating it yields CASSLVLAETYEQYF.

The genes are TRBV2 and TRBJ2-5, with D possibly being TRBD1 (6 bases). Germline V CDR1 and CDR2: SNHLY, FYNNEI. Trimming removed 4 bases from V and 10 bases from J, with 19 bases in between. The CDR3 is made up of 14 amino acids. CDR3 protein: CASSAGGQPTVQYF. CDR3 in DNA: TGTGCCAGCAGTGCAGGCGGACAGCCTACGGTCCAGTACTTC.

This chain joins TRBV10-3 and TRBJ1-2, with D perhaps matching TRBD1 (5 bases). Germline V gene sequence: CDR1 ENHRY, CDR2 SYGVKD. The CDR3 runs to 18 residues. Deletions cut 3 bases from V and 2 bases from J, with 22 bases between. CDR3 DNA: TGTGCCATCAGTGATGTGGCAGGTGTAACAGGAAGAAACTATGGCTACACCTTC. Residues: CAISDVAGVTGRNYGYTF.

The J gene is TRBJ2-7, the V gene TRBV7-2, with 11 nucleotides matching TRBD2. The CDR3 length is 15 residues. CDR1 and CDR2 from the germline V gene are SGHTA and FQGNSA. V trimming: 2 bases; J trimming: 4 bases; junction bases outside the gene matches: 4. The CDR3 reads CASSLSGTSGYEQYF. The DNA of the CDR3 is TGTGCCAGCAGCTTATCCGGGACTAGCGGATACGAGCAGTACTTC.

This sequence joins TRBV28 and TRBJ2-1; 11 bases align to TRBD2. The V gene's germline CDR1 is MDHEN and CDR2 SYDVKM. Trimming took 2 bases from V and 4 from J; bases not matched to a gene: 1. The CDR3 has 15 residues. In nucleotides, the CDR3 is TGTGCCAGCAGTTTAGTAGCGGGGGGGTACAATGAGCAGTTCTTC. It is translated as CASSLVAGGYNEQFF.

The rearrangement links TRBV10-3 to TRBJ2-2, with 8 bases matching TRBD1. Germline CDR1 reads ENHRY; CDR2 reads SYGVKD. V lost 0 bases to trimming and J lost 4 bases; unmatched junction nucleotides: 13. The CDR3 contains 19 residues. The CDR3 DNA sequence: TGTGCCATCAGTGAGTCTTGGGGTAGGGGACAGGAGGCCACCGGGGAGCTGTTTTTT. This codes for CAISESWGRGQEATGELFF.

The chain has TRBV15 and TRBJ1-5, with D possibly TRBD1 on 5 matching bases. The germline gives CDR1 LNHNV, CDR2 YYDKDF (reference sequence). This CDR3 region has 14 residues. Trimming cost V 1 base and J 7 bases, with 11 bases left between them. The chain's CDR3 is CATSRVGGAQPQHF. CDR3 nucleotide sequence: TGTGCCACCAGCAGAGTGGGAGGGGCCCAGCCCCAGCATTTT.

In this sample, this clone turned up once. V usage is TRBV30 and J usage is TRBJ1-1, with D perhaps matching TRBD1 (5 bases). From germline, CDR1 is GTSNPN and CDR2 SVGIG (reference sequence). V was clipped by 1 base and J by 1 base, with 7 bases between them. This CDR3 comprises 13 residues. The CDR3 protein is CAWSEGPNTEAFF. CDR3 in DNA: TGTGCCTGGAGTGAGGGGCCGAACACTGAAGCTTTCTTT.

The J gene is TRBJ1-5, the V gene TRBV28; 8 bases map to TRBD1. After removal of 5 bases from V and 2 bases from J, the junction contained 8 bases not matched to a gene. CDR1 MDHEN and CDR2 SYDVKM come from the germline V gene. The CDR3 is 16 amino acids. The CDR3: CASSPSKTGGNQPQHF. DNA of the CDR3: TGTGCCAGCAGTCCAAGTAAGACAGGGGGCAATCAGCCCCAGCATTTT.

This chain joins TRBV28 and TRBJ2-7, with 9 positions matching TRBD1. The germline CDR1 and CDR2 sequences are MDHEN and SYDVKM. Trimming cost V 6 bases and J 5 bases; bases outside gene matches: 8. CDR3 size: 14 residues. Written as DNA, the CDR3 is TGTGCCAGCAGGGGACCGGGACAGGGCCACGAGCAGTACTTC. This sequence encodes CASRGPGQGHEQYF.

In DNA, the CDR3 is TGTGCCAGCCGGAGGTTGGGCCCACAAGAGACCCAGTACTTC. Its translation: CASRRLGPQETQYF. The gene calls are TRBV6-5 and TRBJ2-5, with D perhaps matching TRBD2 (5 bases). This CDR3 contains 14 residues. The germline gives CDR1 MNHEY, CDR2 SVGAGI. The V gene lost 8 bases and the J gene lost 2 bases, with 15 bases spanning the gap.

The chain links TRBV2 to TRBJ2-1; TRBD2 matches at 10 bases. From germline, CDR1 is SNHLY and CDR2 FYNNEI. There are 16 residues in the CDR3. V was pared by 8 bases and J by 4 bases, with 11 bases of the junction left unmatched. The CDR3: CASGGLRAGGYNEQFF. The CDR3 DNA sequence: TGTGCCAGCGGAGGCCTAAGAGCGGGGGGGTACAATGAGCAGTTCTTC.

V gene TRBV5-1 combines with J gene TRBJ2-5; 11 bases are shared with TRBD1. V shed 4 bases, J shed 4 bases, and the junction held 3 bases outside the gene matches. The V gene's germline CDR1 is SGHRS and CDR2 YFSETQ. The CDR3 is 14 amino acids. CDR3 protein: CASSPGQGGETQYF. The CDR3 region has the DNA TGCGCCAGCAGCCCGGGACAGGGGGGAGAGACCCAGTACTTC.

The chain links TRBV7-9 to TRBJ2-5; D might be TRBD2 (6 bases). The CDR3 runs 14 residues. Germline loops: CDR1 SEHNR, CDR2 FQNEAQ (reference sequence). Trimming took off 4 bases at V and 4 bases at J, with 13 bases between the two ends. Here the CDR3 DNA reads TGTGCCAGCAGCTACCGACGGGGGATAGAGACCCAGTACTTC. It yields the protein CASSYRRGIETQYF.

CDR3 DNA sequence: TGTGCCAGCTCACCACAACAGGGCAATCAGCCCCAGCATTTT. Amino acids: CASSPQQGNQPQHF. The chain is built from TRBV18 and TRBJ1-5, with D perhaps matching TRBD1 (5 bases). This CDR3 is built from 14 residues. Per germline, CDR1 KGHSH and CDR2 LQKENI. V dropped 1 base and J dropped 2 bases, with 6 bases sitting between them.

This chain links TRBV28 with TRBJ1-1, with unresolved D. Per the germline V gene, CDR1 is MDHEN and CDR2 is SYDVKM. CDR3 length: 16 residues. V was pared by 5 bases and J by 0 bases, with 16 bases between. The CDR3 region has the DNA TGTGCCAGCAGTCGCTACTCTTTGTTCTTGAACACTGAAGCTTTCTTT. It specifies CASSRYSLFLNTEAFF.